Sequencing of this T cell receptor beta chain was carried out in a study of CD8 T cells in Susac syndrome. Each Susac syndrome patient had definite or probable disease by recently defined criteria. TEMRA cells underwent FACS enrichment and CD8+ and CD4+ T cells underwent negative isolation. Concerning this clonotype itself: Its antigen is not identified.

The CDR3 has 14 amino acids. Germline CDR1 reads SGHAT; CDR2 reads FQNNGV. The V segment lost 2 bases and the J segment 4 bases; nucleotides outside the gene matches: 4. It was with random hexamers that 0.5 to 1 ug RNA was reverse transcribed. By means of immunoSEQ multiplex PCR, TCR beta CDR3 spanning 54 Vbeta and 13 Jbeta underwent amplification. One entry per CDR3 protein results from TCRdb running MiXCR on the immunoSEQ multiplex PCR reads. Among approximately 180,000 distinct CDR3 sequences listed, roughly nine tenths were seen once. Findings and caveats of the study: The TCR sequencing and HLA analysis in the study involved a relatively small number of individuals, as the study acknowledged.

The J gene is TRBJ2-5, the V gene TRBV11-2, with 7 nucleotides matching TRBD1. This TCR was sampled from a human donor with Susac syndrome. The sequencing sample was made of CD4+ T cells from PBMCs. CDR3 sequence: CASSLFPGGETQYF. In nucleotides, the CDR3 is TGTGCCAGCAGCTTATTCCCAGGGGGAGAGACCCAGTACTTC.